There are many counts of the clone carrying this TCR beta chain. Its antigen is currently unknown. The authors obtained PBMCs from 10 ml of fresh peripheral blood. The sample comes from a study of T cells in Graves' hyperthyroidism and ophthalmopathy. Overall study context: Peripheral blood specimens were obtained at initial diagnosis, prior to any treatment.

RNA transcripts were the template for amplifying TCR beta CDR3 regions. TCR CDR3 underwent first-round RT-PCR with the HTBI primer set. Each CDR3 protein gets one entry after TCRdb re-called the multiplex PCR reads with MiXCR. The repertoire holds about 590,000 distinct CDR3 sequences, with 14% as singletons. Study observations and caveats: Onset of ophthalmopathy came a median 6.5 months after the model predicted it. Most clonotypes that expanded in the thyroid above 0.001 also showed up in blood.

Germline V gene lookup returns CDR1 MNHEY and CDR2 SMNVEV (reference sequence). This CDR3 is 14 amino acids long. The V end lost 6 bases, the J end lost 0 bases, and 12 bases lay between the germline ends. This sequence was found in a woman aged 18-29 years with Graves' ophthalmopathy. Material for sequencing was blood. The chain carries TRBV27 and TRBJ2-7; D unresolved. The CDR3 protein is CASSPRTLSYEQYF. The CDR3 DNA reads as TGTGCCAGCAGCCCCAGGACCCTCTCCTACGAGCAGTACTTC.